A single sample is the source of the 20 T cell receptor beta chains below, sequenced in a study of blood T cell repertoires in COVID-19 (dated by TCRdb to about 2020). The receptor library was made with the immunoSEQ multiplex PCR assay. The table was pulled from immuneACCESS by TCRdb, which kept in-frame rearrangements only. Such tables lose some clones; where checked, under half of the loss comes from unresolved V genes, and the rest has no known cause. This sample gives approximately 150,000 clones in total; roughly 85% of them show up just once. The leading ten clones occupy 2.6% of the sample. The specimen was peripheral blood. The source is a human donor with acute or convalescent COVID-19. The donor label of this sample is uncertain.

The V and J genes are TRBV4-2 and TRBJ1-1, with D perhaps TRBD1 (5 bases). The CDR3 totals 13 residues. V was shortened by 5 bases and J by 7 bases, with 14 bases between the two germline ends. The V gene's germline CDR1 is LGHNA and CDR2 YNFKEQ. CDR3 sequence: CASSAMQGFEAFF. In DNA form, the CDR3 reads TGTGCCAGCAGCGCCATGCAGGGCTTTGAAGCTTTCTTT.

CDR3 DNA: TGTGCCAGCAGTTTCCGACAGGGGGCGAGAGATACGCAGTATTTT. Its protein is CASSFRQGARDTQYF. The chain links TRBV28 to TRBJ2-3, with TRBD1 matching over 10 bases. Germline CDR1 and CDR2: MDHEN and SYDVKM. V was pared by 3 bases and J by 5 bases, with 5 bases of the junction left unmatched. The CDR3 loop spans 15 amino acids.

The chain couples TRBV7-8 to TRBJ2-2; 10 nucleotides match TRBD1. V lost 5 bases and J lost 4; bases outside the gene matches: 7. CDR3 length: 16 amino acids. Germline assignment: CDR1 SGHVS and CDR2 FQNEAQ. The chain's CDR3 is CASSMTGGAGTGELFF. In DNA, the CDR3 is TGTGCCAGCAGCATGACAGGGGGCGCAGGCACCGGGGAGCTGTTTTTT.

J is TRBJ2-2 and V is TRBV5-8, with D possibly TRBD1 on 6 matching bases. V was shortened by 4 bases and J by 1 base, with 17 bases between the two germline ends. The germline V gene encodes CDR1 SGHTS and CDR2 YDEGEE. The CDR3 has 17 amino acids. The DNA for the CDR3 is TGTGCCAGCAGCATACCCCGGGACATTCTGAACACCGGGGAGCTGTTTTTT. It codes for CASSIPRDILNTGELFF.

The chain uses TRBV9 and TRBJ1-1; 9 bases match TRBD1. The CDR3 is made up of 16 amino acids. The germline V gene has CDR1 SGDLS and CDR2 YYNGEE. J was trimmed by 3 bases and V by 4 bases; bases with no gene match: 10. The CDR3 loop is CASSPRGTGRYTEAFF. The CDR3 DNA sequence: TGTGCCAGCAGCCCCAGAGGGACAGGGAGGTACACTGAAGCTTTCTTT.

The chain links TRBV7-9 to TRBJ1-2; TRBD1 agrees at 9 bases. The germline V gene has CDR1 SEHNR and CDR2 FQNEAQ (reference sequence). V was pared by 5 bases and J by 1 base, with 5 bases of the junction left unmatched. The CDR3 runs 15 residues. The DNA of the CDR3 is TGTGCCAGCAGCATAAGGACAGGGGATAACTATGGCTACACCTTC. It encodes CASSIRTGDNYGYTF. The full variable domain, its missing parts supplied by reference TRBV7-9 and TRBJ1-2, is DTGVSQNPRHKITKRGQNVTFRCDPISEHNRLYWYRQTLGQGPEFLTYFQNEAQLEKSRLLSDRFSAERPKGSFSTLEIQRTEQGDSAMYLCASSIRTGDNYGYTFGSGTRLTVV.

The rearrangement links TRBV3-1 (or the pseudogene TRBV3-2) to TRBJ2-5; TRBD1 aligns across 10 bases. CDR3 length: 14 amino acids. Looked up from germline, CDR1 is LGHDT and CDR2 is YNNKEL (reference sequence). V shed 4 bases and J 5 bases; nucleotides not matched to a gene: 4. DNA of the CDR3: TGTGCCAGCAGCCCAGCGGACAGGGGGGAGACCCAGTACTTC. Translated, it gives CASSPADRGETQYF.

The chain recombines TRBV3-1 (or the pseudogene TRBV3-2) with TRBJ1-2; TRBD1 might be the D (5 bases). This CDR3 is built from 15 residues. Germline CDR1 and CDR2: LGHDT and YNNKEL (reference sequence). Between the trimmed V and J ends, which lost 0 bases and 4 bases, there was a span of 12 bases. In nucleotides, the CDR3 is TGTGCCAGCAGCCAAGAGGGCGGCAGGGTCTATGGCTACACCTTC. Its translation: CASSQEGGRVYGYTF.

This clone appeared a few times. This rearrangement joins TRBV15 to TRBJ1-1; D gene ambiguous. The V and J ends lost 3 bases and 1 base respectively, with 18 bases between them. The germline CDR1 and CDR2 sequences are LNHNV and YYDKDF (reference sequence). The CDR3 has 17 amino acids. The CDR3 protein is CATSSGFISTRNTEAFF. DNA for the CDR3: TGTGCCACCAGCAGTGGATTTATTTCGACAAGGAACACTGAAGCTTTCTTT.

The chain carries TRBV27 and TRBJ2-2; 11 bases are shared with TRBD2. The V segment lost 5 bases and the J segment 3 bases; nucleotides outside the gene matches: 14. The germline gives CDR1 MNHEY, CDR2 SMNVEV (reference sequence). CDR3 length: 19 amino acids. CDR3: CASSLLSGRAMGDTGELFF. The CDR3 DNA reads as TGTGCCAGCAGTCTTCTTAGCGGGAGGGCCATGGGGGACACCGGGGAGCTGTTTTTT.

The chain is built from TRBV13 and TRBJ1-1; D ambiguous. This CDR3 has 16 amino acids. V lost 5 bases to trimming and J lost 2 bases, with 18 bases between them. Germline assignment: CDR1 PRHDT and CDR2 FYEKMQ (reference sequence). Written as DNA, the CDR3 is TGTGCCAGCAGCCACCTTTACCTGGAGCCTAACACTGAAGCTTTCTTT. It yields the protein CASSHLYLEPNTEAFF.

The chain joins TRBV11-3 to TRBJ2-2; the D gene is possibly TRBD2 (5 bases). CDR3 length equals 15 residues. Trimming shortened V by 1 base and J by 8 bases, and 14 bases separated the two germline ends. Germline-derived CDR1 and CDR2 are SGHNT and YENEEA. The CDR3 here is CASSLGGLPVGELFF. CDR3 coding DNA: TGTGCCAGCAGCTTAGGAGGACTGCCGGTTGGGGAGCTGTTTTTT.

The chain uses TRBV27 and TRBJ1-2; possible D gene TRBD1, 5 bases. Germline CDR1 MNHEY, CDR2 SMNVEV (reference sequence). Trimming left V 1 base short and J 10 bases short, with 19 bases between. The CDR3 totals 15 residues. The CDR3 sequence is CASSLLDGGSGTYTF. The CDR3 DNA reads as TGTGCCAGCAGTTTATTGGACGGGGGTTCGGGAACCTACACCTTC.

The chain recombines TRBV6-5 with TRBJ2-7; D is undetermined. CDR3 length equals 11 residues. Germline lookup yields CDR1 MNHEY and CDR2 SVGAGI. Trimming removed 7 bases at V and 2 bases at J, with 6 bases between. This CDR3 reads CASTAAYEQYV. The CDR3 DNA is TGTGCCAGCACCGCAGCCTACGAGCAGTACGTC.

J is TRBJ1-4 and V is TRBV5-1; TRBD1 aligns across 9 bases. Germline CDR1 SGHRS, CDR2 YFSETQ. This CDR3 has 19 amino acids. V lost 2 bases, J lost 5 bases, and 16 bases stayed unmatched. CDR3 nucleotides: TGCGCCAGCAGCTTAGATTCTCCATCGACAGGGGGAGGGAATGAAAAACTGTTTTTT. It yields the protein CASSLDSPSTGGGNEKLFF.

The chain employs TRBV28 and TRBJ1-5, with a possible D match to TRBD1 (6 bases). Trimming took 1 base from V and 4 from J, leaving 14 bases between them. This CDR3 contains 16 residues. Per germline, CDR1 MDHEN and CDR2 SYDVKM. The CDR3 sequence: CASSLYLGQGNQPQHF. CDR3 sequence (DNA): TGTGCCAGCAGTTTATACCTCGGGCAGGGGAATCAGCCCCAGCATTTT.

The chain uses TRBV6-5 and TRBJ1-6; 10 bases map to TRBD1. CDR1 is MNHEY, CDR2 SVGAGI, per germline. The CDR3 loop spans 14 amino acids. The V gene end was trimmed by 4 bases and the J gene end by 9 bases; junction bases not matched to a gene: 3. The CDR3 DNA reads as TGTGCCAGCAGTTCCGGGGACAGGGGTTCACCCCTCCACTTT. Translated: CASSSGDRGSPLHF.

The genes are TRBV2 and TRBJ2-7, with D possibly TRBD1 on 5 matching bases. Germline CDR1 SNHLY, CDR2 FYNNEI. The CDR3 consists of 13 residues. V gave up 6 bases and J gave up 2 bases, with 11 bases separating them. The CDR3 loop is CASSAGQAYEQYF. CDR3 in DNA: TGTGCCAGCAGCGCAGGGCAAGCCTACGAGCAGTACTTC.

The chain joins TRBV6-2 or TRBV6-3 to TRBJ2-5; 13 bases are shared with TRBD2. This CDR3 comprises 16 residues. Per the germline V gene, CDR1 is MNHEY and CDR2 is SVGEGT. V shed 4 bases and J 5 bases; nucleotides not matched to a gene: 7. In nucleotides, the CDR3 is TGTGCCAGCAGTTCCATAACTAGCGGGAGGGGGGAGACCCAGTACTTC. Translating gives CASSSITSGRGETQYF.

The J gene is TRBJ1-4, the V gene TRBV4-1; D call uncertain. This CDR3 is built from 17 residues. The germline CDR1 and CDR2 sequences are MGHRA and YSYEKL. V gave up 4 bases and J gave up 0 bases, with 15 bases separating them. CDR3 region: CASSPTGTRATNEKLFF. The CDR3 DNA reads TGCGCCAGCAGCCCGACGGGAACAAGGGCAACTAATGAAAAACTGTTTTTT.